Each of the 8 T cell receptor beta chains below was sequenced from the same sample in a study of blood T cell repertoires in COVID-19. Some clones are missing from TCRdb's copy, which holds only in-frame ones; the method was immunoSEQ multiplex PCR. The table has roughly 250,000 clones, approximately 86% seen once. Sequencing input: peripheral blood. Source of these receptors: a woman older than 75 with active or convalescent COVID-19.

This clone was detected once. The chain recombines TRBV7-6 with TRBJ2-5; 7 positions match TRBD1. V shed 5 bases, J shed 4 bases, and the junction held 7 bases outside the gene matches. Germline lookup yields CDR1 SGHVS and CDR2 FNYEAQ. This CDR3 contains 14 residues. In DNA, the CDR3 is TGTGCCAGCAGCCCGCGACAGGGAGCAGAGACCCAGTACTTC. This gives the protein CASSPRQGAETQYF.

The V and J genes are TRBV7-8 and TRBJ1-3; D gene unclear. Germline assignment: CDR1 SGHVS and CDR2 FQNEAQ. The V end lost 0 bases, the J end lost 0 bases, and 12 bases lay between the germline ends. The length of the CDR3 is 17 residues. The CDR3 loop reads CASSLAGRHLSGNTIYF. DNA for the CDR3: TGTGCCAGCAGCTTAGCGGGTAGACACCTCTCTGGAAACACCATATATTTT.

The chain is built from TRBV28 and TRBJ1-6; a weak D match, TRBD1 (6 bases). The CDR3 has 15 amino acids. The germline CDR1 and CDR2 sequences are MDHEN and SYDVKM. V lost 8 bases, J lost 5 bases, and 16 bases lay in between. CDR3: CASSFRQGHNSPLHF. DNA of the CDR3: TGTGCCAGCTCCTTTAGGCAGGGGCATAATTCACCCCTCCACTTT.

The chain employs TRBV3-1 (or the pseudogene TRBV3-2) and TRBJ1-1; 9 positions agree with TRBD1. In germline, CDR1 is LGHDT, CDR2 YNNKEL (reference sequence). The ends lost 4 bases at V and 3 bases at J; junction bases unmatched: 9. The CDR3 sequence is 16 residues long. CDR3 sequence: CASSLYRGPTDTEAFF. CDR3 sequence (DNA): TGTGCCAGCAGCCTCTACAGGGGGCCTACGGACACTGAAGCTTTCTTT.

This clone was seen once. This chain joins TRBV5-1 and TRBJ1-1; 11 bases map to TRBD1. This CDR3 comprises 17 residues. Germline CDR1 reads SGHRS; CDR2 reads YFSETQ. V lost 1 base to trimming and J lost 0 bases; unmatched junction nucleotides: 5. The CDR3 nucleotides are TGCGCCAGCAGCTTGAACCGGGACAGGGGGATGAACACTGAAGCTTTCTTT. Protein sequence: CASSLNRDRGMNTEAFF. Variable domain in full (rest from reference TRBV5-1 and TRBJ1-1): KAGVTQTPRYLIKTRGQQVTLSCSPISGHRSVSWYQQTPGQGLQFLFEYFSETQRNKGNFPGRFSGRQFSNSRSEMNVSTLELGDSALYLCASSLNRDRGMNTEAFFGQGTRLTVV.

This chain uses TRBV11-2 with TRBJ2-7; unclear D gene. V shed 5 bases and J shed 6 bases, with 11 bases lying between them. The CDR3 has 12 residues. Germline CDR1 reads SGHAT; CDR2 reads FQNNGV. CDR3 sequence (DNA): TGTGCCAGCAGCCTAGTTAGTAGCGAGCAGTACTTC. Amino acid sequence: CASSLVSSEQYF.

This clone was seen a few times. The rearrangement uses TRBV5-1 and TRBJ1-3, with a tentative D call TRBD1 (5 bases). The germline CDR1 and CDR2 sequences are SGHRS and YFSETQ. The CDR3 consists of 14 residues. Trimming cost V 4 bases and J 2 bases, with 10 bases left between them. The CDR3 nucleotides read TGCGCCAGCAGCCCGTCAGGGACTGGAAACACCATATATTTT. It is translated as CASSPSGTGNTIYF. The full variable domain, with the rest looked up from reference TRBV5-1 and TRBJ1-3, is KAGVTQTPRYLIKTRGQQVTLSCSPISGHRSVSWYQQTPGQGLQFLFEYFSETQRNKGNFPGRFSGRQFSNSRSEMNVSTLELGDSALYLCASSPSGTGNTIYFGEGSWLTVV.

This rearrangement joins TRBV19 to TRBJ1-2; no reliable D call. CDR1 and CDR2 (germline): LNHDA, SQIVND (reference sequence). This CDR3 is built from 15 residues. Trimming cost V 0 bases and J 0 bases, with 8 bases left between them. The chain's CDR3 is CASSIDRGTNYGYTF. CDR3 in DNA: TGTGCCAGTAGTATAGATCGGGGAACTAACTATGGCTACACCTTC.